Sequencing of this TCR beta chain was carried out in a study of T cell changes during pregnancy in multiple sclerosis. TCRdb keeps only in-frame clones here, not all; method: immunoSEQ multiplex PCR. Of 55,000 to 80,000 clones listed, 80% to 95% are singletons. With 1 base clipped from V and 6 bases from J, the junction kept 7 bases outside the gene matches. Germline V gene lookup returns CDR1 SEHNR and CDR2 FQNEAQ (reference sequence). The CDR3 has 15 amino acids. The table lists this clone with a count of one. The origin of this receptor is a female donor with multiple sclerosis, enrolled in a pregnancy study. Sequenced here: CD8+ T cells from peripheral blood mononuclear cells, sampled in the second trimester of pregnancy. V is TRBV7-9 and J is TRBJ2-7; 9 bases match TRBD2. The CDR3 DNA follows: TGTGCCAGCAGCTTAGGTGAGCGGGAGGCCCTCGAGCAGTACTTC. Its protein is CASSLGEREALEQYF.